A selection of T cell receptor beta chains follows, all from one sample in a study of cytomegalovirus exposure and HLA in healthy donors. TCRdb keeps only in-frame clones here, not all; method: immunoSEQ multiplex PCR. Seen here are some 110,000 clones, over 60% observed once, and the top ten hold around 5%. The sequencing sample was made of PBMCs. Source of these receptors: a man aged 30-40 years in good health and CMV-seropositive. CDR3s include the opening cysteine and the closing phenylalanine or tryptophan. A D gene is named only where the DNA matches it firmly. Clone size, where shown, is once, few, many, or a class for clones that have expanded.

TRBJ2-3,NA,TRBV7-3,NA,CASSSLASGPSTQYF,TGTGCCAGCAGCTCATTGGCCAGCGGACCAAGTACGCAGTATTTT
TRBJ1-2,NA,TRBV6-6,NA,CASSTTGLGYGYTF,TGTGCCAGCAGTACCACAGGGTTGGGCTATGGCTACACCTTC
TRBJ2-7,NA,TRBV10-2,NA,CASSDATGPGEQYF,TGCGCCAGCAGTGATGCTACAGGGCCCGGCGAGCAGTACTTC
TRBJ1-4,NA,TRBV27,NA,CASSLFGHYEKLFF,TGTGCCAGCAGTTTATTCGGACACTACGAAAAACTGTTTTTT
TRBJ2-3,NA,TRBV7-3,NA,CASSLNSRGTDTQYF,TGTGCCAGCAGCTTAAATAGCAGGGGCACAGATACGCAGTATTTT
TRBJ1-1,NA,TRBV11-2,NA,CASSLVEGSEAFF,TGTGCCAGCAGCTTAGTAGAGGGAAGTGAAGCTTTCTTT
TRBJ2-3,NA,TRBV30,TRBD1,CAWSKGQGTDTQYF,TGTGCCTGGAGTAAGGGACAGGGGACGGATACGCAGTATTTT
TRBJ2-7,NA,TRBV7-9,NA,CASSGSRDFREQYF,TGTGCCAGCAGCGGGTCCCGGGACTTTAGAGAGCAGTACTTC
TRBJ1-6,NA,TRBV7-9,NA,CAGSLSPGIGYNSPLHF,TGTGCCGGCAGCTTATCACCAGGGATTGGCTATAATTCACCCCTCCACTTT
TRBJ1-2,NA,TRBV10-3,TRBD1,CAISELDRDSGYTF,TGTGCCATCAGTGAGCTCGACAGGGACTCTGGCTACACCTTC
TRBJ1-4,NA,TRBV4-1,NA,CASSRGGRSATNEKLFF,TGCGCCAGCAGCCGCGGGGGGAGATCCGCAACTAATGAAAAACTGTTTTTT
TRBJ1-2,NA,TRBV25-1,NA,CASSVAGLDGYTF,TGTGCCAGCAGTGTGGCGGGTCTCGACGGCTACACCTTC
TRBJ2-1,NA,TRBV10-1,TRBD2,CASSDGGGNEQFF,TGCGCCAGCAGTGATGGGGGGGGCAATGAGCAGTTCTTC
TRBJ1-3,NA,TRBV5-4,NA,CASSGDGNTIYF,TGTGCCAGTTCAGGGGACGGAAACACCATATATTTT
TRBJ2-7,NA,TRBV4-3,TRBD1,CASSRGQNNPPYEQYF,TGCGCCAGCAGCCGGGGACAGAATAATCCTCCCTACGAGCAGTACTTC
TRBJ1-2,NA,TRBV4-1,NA,CASSQPMVRRGGYTF,TGCGCCAGCAGCCAGCCCATGGTGCGACGCGGGGGCTACACCTTC
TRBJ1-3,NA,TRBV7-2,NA,CASSLGGTGISGNTIYF,TGTGCCAGCAGCTTAGGAGGAACAGGAATCTCTGGAAACACCATATATTTT
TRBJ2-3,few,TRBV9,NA,CASSVEQGRTDTQYF,TGTGCCAGCAGCGTAGAACAGGGGAGGACAGATACGCAGTATTTT
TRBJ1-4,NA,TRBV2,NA,CASSEARGSNEKLFF,TGTGCCAGCAGTGAAGCCAGGGGCTCTAATGAAAAACTGTTTTTT
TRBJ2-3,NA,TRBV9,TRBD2,CASSPGLASDTQYF,TGTGCCAGCAGCCCGGGACTAGCATCGGATACGCAGTATTTT
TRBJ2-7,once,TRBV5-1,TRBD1,CASSMTDRDYEQYF,TGCGCCAGCAGCATGACGGACAGGGACTACGAGCAGTACTTC
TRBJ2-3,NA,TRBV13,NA,CASSSREETDTQYF,TGTGCCAGCAGCTCTAGAGAAGAGACAGATACGCAGTATTTT
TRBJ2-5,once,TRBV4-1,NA,CASSGGLETQYF,TGCGCCAGCAGCGGGGGGTTAGAGACCCAGTACTTC
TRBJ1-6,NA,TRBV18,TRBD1,CASSPPGQGYNSPLHF,TGTGCCAGCTCACCACCGGGACAGGGGTATAATTCACCCCTCCACTTT
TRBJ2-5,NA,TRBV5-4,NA,CASSSPAVRTQETQYF,TGTGCCAGCAGCTCGCCAGCGGTCCGAACCCAAGAGACCCAGTACTTC
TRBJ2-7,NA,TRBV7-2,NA,CASSPTGPVEQYF,TGTGCCAGCAGTCCCACAGGGCCGGTCGAGCAGTACTTC
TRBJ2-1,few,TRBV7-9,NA,CASSSVVQFF,TGTGCCAGCAGCTCAGTCGTGCAGTTCTTC
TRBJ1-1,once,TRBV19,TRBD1,CASSFGSYRGRGDTEAFF,TGTGCCAGTAGTTTCGGAAGCTACAGGGGGAGAGGTGACACTGAAGCTTTCTTT
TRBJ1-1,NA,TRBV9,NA,CASSRSGATEAFF,TGTGCCAGCAGCAGGAGTGGGGCTACTGAAGCTTTCTTT
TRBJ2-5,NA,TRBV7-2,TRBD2,CASRGLAGWSQYF,TGTGCCAGCCGGGGACTAGCGGGGTGGTCCCAGTACTTC
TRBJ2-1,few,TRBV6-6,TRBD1,CASRTGQGIDEQFF,TGTGCCAGCAGGACGGGACAGGGGATAGATGAGCAGTTCTTC
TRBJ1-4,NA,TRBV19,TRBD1,CASSIGDRGGKLFF,TGTGCCAGTAGTATCGGGGACAGAGGAGGAAAACTGTTTTTT
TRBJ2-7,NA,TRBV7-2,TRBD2,CASRDSAGGPHEQYF,TGTGCCAGCCGGGATTCAGCGGGGGGGCCCCACGAGCAGTACTTC
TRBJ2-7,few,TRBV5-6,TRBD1,CASSWGQGRSPEQYF,TGTGCCAGCAGCTGGGGACAGGGAAGGTCTCCCGAGCAGTACTTC
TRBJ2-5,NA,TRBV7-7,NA,CASSPVGGRETQYF,TGTGCCAGCAGCCCAGTCGGAGGGAGAGAGACCCAGTACTTC
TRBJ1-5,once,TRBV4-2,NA,CASSADEGQPQHF,TGTGCCAGCAGCGCCGACGAGGGACAGCCCCAGCATTTT